This T cell receptor beta chain was identified during a study of post-analysis software for immune sequencing data. Turning to the study itself: Recorded subtypes: relapsing-remitting, secondary progressive, progressive-relapsing; some patients unannotated.

Presence of unique molecular identifiers characterized the TCR beta cDNA libraries. TCRdb reprocessed the PCR reads with MiXCR, giving one entry per CDR3 protein. The table lists more than 450,000 distinct CDR3 sequences, 30% to 40% of them singletons. Comments on this clonotype: No antigen is known for it.

Losses at the gene ends were 6 bases for V and 5 bases for J; bases not matched to a gene: 6. The CDR3 spans 15 residues. Overall study findings and caveats: In patients, TRBV5-6, TRBV5-1 and TRBV20-1 belonged to five TRBV segments found more frequently than in controls. For normalized Chao1 diversity, multiple sclerosis patients scored significantly lower than controls did. F-measure co-clustering was strong for batch-matched samples.

The V and J genes are TRBV12-3 or TRBV12-4 and TRBJ1-6; 8 positions agree with TRBD1. This TCR came from a girl aged 2-17 years with multiple sclerosis. Sequencing was performed on blood. The CDR3 protein is CASSLTGANNSPLHF. The CDR3 DNA is TGTGCCAGCAGCCTGACAGGGGCGAATAATTCACCCCTCCACTTT.